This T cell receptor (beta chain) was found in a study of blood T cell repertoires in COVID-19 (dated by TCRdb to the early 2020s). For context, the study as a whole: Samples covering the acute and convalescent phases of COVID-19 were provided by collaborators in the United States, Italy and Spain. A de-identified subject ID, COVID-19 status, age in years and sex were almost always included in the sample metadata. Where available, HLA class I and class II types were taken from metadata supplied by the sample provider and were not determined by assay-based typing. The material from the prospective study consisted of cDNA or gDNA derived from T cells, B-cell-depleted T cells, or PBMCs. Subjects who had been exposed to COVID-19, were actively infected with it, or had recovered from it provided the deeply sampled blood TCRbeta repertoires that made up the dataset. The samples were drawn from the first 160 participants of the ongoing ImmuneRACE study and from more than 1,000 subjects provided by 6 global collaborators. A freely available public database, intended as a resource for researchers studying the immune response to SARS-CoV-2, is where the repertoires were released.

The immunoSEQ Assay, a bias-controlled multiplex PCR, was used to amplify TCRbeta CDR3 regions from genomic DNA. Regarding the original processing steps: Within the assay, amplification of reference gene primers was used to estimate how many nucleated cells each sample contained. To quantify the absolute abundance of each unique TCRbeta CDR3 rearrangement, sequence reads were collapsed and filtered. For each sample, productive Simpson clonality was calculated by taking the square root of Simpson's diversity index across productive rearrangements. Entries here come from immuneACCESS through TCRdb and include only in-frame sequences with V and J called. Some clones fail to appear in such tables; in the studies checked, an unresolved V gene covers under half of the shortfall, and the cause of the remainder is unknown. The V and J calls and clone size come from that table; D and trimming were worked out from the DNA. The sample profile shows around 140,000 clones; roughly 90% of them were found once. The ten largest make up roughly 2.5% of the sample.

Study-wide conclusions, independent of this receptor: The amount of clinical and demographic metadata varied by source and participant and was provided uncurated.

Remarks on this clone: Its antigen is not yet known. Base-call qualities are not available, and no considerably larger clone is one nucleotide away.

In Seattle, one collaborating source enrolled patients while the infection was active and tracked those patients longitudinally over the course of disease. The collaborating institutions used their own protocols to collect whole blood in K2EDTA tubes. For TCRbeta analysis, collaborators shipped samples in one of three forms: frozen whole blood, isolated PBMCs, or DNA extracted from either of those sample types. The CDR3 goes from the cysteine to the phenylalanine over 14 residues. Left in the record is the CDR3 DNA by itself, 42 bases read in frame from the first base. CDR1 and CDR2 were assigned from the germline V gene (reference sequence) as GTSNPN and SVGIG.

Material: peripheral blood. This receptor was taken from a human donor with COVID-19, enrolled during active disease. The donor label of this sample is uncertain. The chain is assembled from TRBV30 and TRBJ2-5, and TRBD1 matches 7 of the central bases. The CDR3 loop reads CASDREFSQETQYF. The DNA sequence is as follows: TGTGCGTCCGACAGGGAATTTTCCCAAGAGACCCAGTACTTC.